One sample yielded the 27 T cell receptor beta chains listed below, sequenced in a study of T cells in Graves' hyperthyroidism and ophthalmopathy. TCR beta CDR3 regions were amplified from RNA. HTBI primers were employed in a first-round RT-PCR of the TCR CDR3. From the multiplex PCR reads, TCRdb called clonotypes with MiXCR, one entry per CDR3 protein. Here the sample spans fewer than 500,000 distinct CDR3 sequences, about 13% being singletons. Sequencing was done on a sample of blood. The receptors derive from a man aged 25 to 45 with Graves' hyperthyroidism that later progressed to Graves' ophthalmopathy.

The chain couples TRBV7-6 to TRBJ2-3; no clear D gene. The germline V gene encodes CDR1 SGHVS and CDR2 FNYEAQ. V dropped 2 bases and J dropped 4 bases, with 13 bases sitting between them. The CDR3 is 15 residues long. In nucleotides, the CDR3 is TGTGCCAGCAGCTTATGTGGACCTAACCCAGATACGCAGTATTTT. This gives the protein CASSLCGPNPDTQYF.

This clonotype has ten or more counts. The rearrangement links TRBV28 to TRBJ1-2; D might be TRBD1 (5 bases). The CDR3 loop spans 17 amino acids. The V end was cut by 7 bases, the J end by 0 bases, with 21 bases between. In germline, CDR1 is MDHEN, CDR2 SYDVKM. In DNA form, the CDR3 reads TGTGCCAGCACCGCCGGGAGTACAGGACGTCCTAACTATGGCTACACCTTC. It encodes CASTAGSTGRPNYGYTF.

This chain connects TRBV10-3 to TRBJ2-7; no definite D call. The germline CDR1 and CDR2 sequences are ENHRY and SYGVKD. V gave up 4 bases and J gave up 3 bases, with 10 bases separating them. The length of the CDR3 is 13 residues. In DNA, the CDR3 is TGTGCCATCAGTGGGAACTTGGACTACGAGCAGTACTTC. Protein: CAISGNLDYEQYF.

This clonotype has a count of ten or more. The chain has TRBV11-3 and TRBJ2-3; 7 nucleotides line up with TRBD1. Trimming at V came to 5 bases and at J to 4 bases, leaving 9 bases not matched to a gene. CDR3 size: 15 residues. Germline CDR1 SGHNT, CDR2 YENEEA. The CDR3 DNA is TGTGCCAGCAGCACACCGGGACAGATAGCAGATACGCAGTATTTT. Amino acid sequence: CASSTPGQIADTQYF.

There are many counts of this clonotype. The V gene is TRBV5-1, the J gene TRBJ1-1; 11 positions match TRBD1. The length of the CDR3 is 15 residues. In germline, CDR1 is SGHRS, CDR2 YFSETQ. J was trimmed by 4 bases and V by 1 base; bases with no gene match: 3. CDR3 sequence: CASSLRTGGITEAFF. DNA for the CDR3: TGCGCCAGCAGCTTGCGGACAGGGGGCATCACTGAAGCTTTCTTT. Combining the CDR3 with reference TRBV5-1 and TRBJ1-1 gives the whole variable domain KAGVTQTPRYLIKTRGQQVTLSCSPISGHRSVSWYQQTPGQGLQFLFEYFSETQRNKGNFPGRFSGRQFSNSRSEMNVSTLELGDSALYLCASSLRTGGITEAFFGQGTRLTVV.

At least ten counts were recorded for this clonotype. The chain couples TRBV11-2 to TRBJ2-5, with a weak D call TRBD1 (6 bases). The V gene lost 5 bases and the J gene lost 5 bases, with 12 bases spanning the gap. Germline CDR1 is SGHAT and CDR2 is FQNNGV. The CDR3 runs to 13 residues. CDR3 coding DNA: TGTGCCAGCAGCGTACAGGGTCGGGAGACCCAGTACTTC. Amino acids: CASSVQGRETQYF.

In this sample, this clonotype turned up many times. The chain is built from TRBV2 and TRBJ1-3; the D gene is possibly TRBD1 (6 bases). This CDR3 comprises 14 residues. The germline CDR1 and CDR2 sequences are SNHLY and FYNNEI. Trimming left V 6 bases short and J 7 bases short, with 16 bases between. CDR3 DNA: TGTGCCAGCAGCCCGGACAGTCTACTCAACACCATATATTTT. Residues: CASSPDSLLNTIYF.

As concerns this clonotype: A read error may explain this, as a much larger clone is one base away. The V and J genes are TRBV30 and TRBJ1-1; D not certain. CDR3 size: 15 residues. With 3 bases removed from V and 1 base from J, the gap between germline ends came to 15 bases. Germline loops: CDR1 GTSNPN, CDR2 SVGIG (reference sequence). Here the CDR3 DNA reads TGTGCCTGGAGCCCGTTCTTCAAGGCGAACACTGAAGCTTTCTTT. As protein: CAWSPFFKANTEAFF.

V and J are TRBV7-9 and TRBJ1-6; D is unresolved. The CDR3 is 13 residues long. Per the germline V gene, CDR1 is SEHNR and CDR2 is FQNEAQ (reference sequence). V was cut by 2 bases and J by 9 bases, with 8 bases left in between. This CDR3 is CASSLSLFSPLHF. In nucleotides, the CDR3 is TGTGCCAGCAGCTTATCCCTATTTTCACCCCTCCACTTT.

Notes on this clonotype: A much larger clone lies one base from this, so it may be a read error. The rearrangement joins TRBV11-3 to TRBJ2-5; perhaps D is TRBD1 or TRBD2 (6 bases each). V was trimmed by 0 bases and J by 4 bases, leaving 9 bases between them. The CDR3 loop spans 14 amino acids. Germline CDR1 SGHNT, CDR2 YENEEA. CDR3 loop: CASSLDGGPETQYF. The CDR3 bases are TGTGCCAGCAGCTTAGACGGGGGCCCAGAGACCCAGTACTTC.

The V call is TRBV7-2, the J call TRBJ2-1, with TRBD1 matching 10 bases. With 6 bases clipped from V and 9 bases from J, the junction kept 8 bases outside the gene matches. Looked up from germline, CDR1 is SGHTA and CDR2 is FQGNSA. CDR3 length equals 14 residues. The CDR3 sequence: CASRPTGGGGEQFF. The CDR3 DNA is TGTGCCAGCAGACCGACAGGGGGCGGGGGTGAGCAGTTCTTC. Combining the CDR3 with reference TRBV7-2 and TRBJ2-1 gives the whole variable domain GAGVSQSPSNKVTEKGKDVELRCDPISGHTALYWYRQSLGQGLEFLIYFQGNSAPDKSGLPSDRFSAERTGGSVSTLTIQRTQQEDSAVYLCASRPTGGGGEQFFGPGTRLTVL.

This clonotype was seen a few times. The chain carries TRBV20-1 and TRBJ2-2, with 12 bases matching TRBD2. CDR3 length equals 15 residues. V shed 2 bases, J shed 4 bases, and the junction held 2 bases outside the gene matches. Germline CDR1 DFQATT, CDR2 SNEGSKA (reference sequence). This CDR3 is CSARLTSGGTGELFF. The CDR3 nucleotides read TGCAGTGCTAGACTGACTAGCGGGGGCACCGGGGAGCTGTTTTTT.

Of note for this clonotype: This may come from a read error, since a much larger clone is one base off. The chain links TRBV7-2 to TRBJ2-7; D is unclear. The CDR3 loop spans 13 amino acids. Germline lookup yields CDR1 SGHTA and CDR2 FQGNSA. The CDR3 sequence: CASGLYGIGEQYF. Here the CDR3 DNA reads TGTGCCAGCGGCTTATACGGAATTGGCGAGCAGTACTTC.

This clonotype was seen at least ten times. The chain employs TRBV7-6 and TRBJ2-7, with D hard to call. V lost 6 bases and J lost 0, with 12 bases in between. Germline lookup yields CDR1 SGHVS and CDR2 FNYEAQ. The CDR3 spans 14 residues. CDR3 coding DNA: TGTGCCAGCAGGATGCAGGTTAGCTCCTACGAGCAGTACTTC. This sequence encodes CASRMQVSSYEQYF.

With regard to this clonotype: A read error may explain this, as a much larger clone is one base away. The rearrangement links TRBV11-3 to TRBJ2-1, with TRBD2 as a possible D gene (6 bases). Germline assignment: CDR1 SGHNT and CDR2 YENEEA. This CDR3 spans 15 amino acids. The V and J ends lost 1 base and 6 bases respectively, with 13 bases between them. The CDR3 is CASSLGGTAGNEQFF. The DNA of the CDR3 is TGTGCCAGCAGCTTAGGAGGGACTGCTGGCAATGAGCAGTTCTTC.

This clonotype occurred many times. The V and J genes are TRBV28 and TRBJ2-5; D call uncertain. CDR1 and CDR2 (germline): MDHEN, SYDVKM. The length of the CDR3 is 16 residues. V was shortened by 1 base and J by 5 bases, with 17 bases between the two germline ends. CDR3 bases: TGTGCCAGCAGTTTATATTTTAGGGAAGGATGGGAGACCCAGTACTTC. This encodes CASSLYFREGWETQYF.

This clonotype was recorded many times. CDR3 DNA: TGTGCCTGGAGTGTTGGAGGGGGGAACTATGGCTACACCTTC. Its translation is CAWSVGGGNYGYTF. The chain links TRBV30 to TRBJ1-2; tentative D call: TRBD1 (6 bases). The CDR3 has 14 amino acids. V was cut by 0 bases and J by 2 bases, with 10 bases left in between. CDR1 is GTSNPN and CDR2 is SVGIG in the germline V gene (reference sequence).

J is TRBJ2-5 and V is TRBV6-1; tentatively, D is TRBD1 (6 bases). The CDR3 contains 17 residues. Germline assignment: CDR1 MNHNS and CDR2 SASEGT. V was trimmed by 6 bases and J by 1 base, leaving 21 bases between them. The CDR3 loop reads CASRLTGRVPLQETQYF. CDR3 bases: TGTGCCAGCAGACTTACAGGGCGGGTGCCTCTCCAAGAGACCCAGTACTTC.

This clonotype was seen at least ten times. The chain couples TRBV20-1 to TRBJ1-4; perhaps TRBD1 as D (6 bases). CDR1 and CDR2 from the germline V gene are DFQATT and SNEGSKA (reference sequence). This CDR3 contains 13 residues. V dropped 6 bases and J dropped 8 bases, with 16 bases sitting between them. The CDR3: CSANTGYREKLFF. In nucleotides, the CDR3 is TGCAGTGCAAACACAGGGTATCGGGAAAAACTGTTTTTT.

This clonotype has a count of ten or more. The chain joins TRBV28 to TRBJ1-6; D gene uncertain. Germline CDR1 and CDR2: MDHEN and SYDVKM. This CDR3 comprises 18 residues. Between the trimmed V and J ends, which lost 3 bases and 7 bases, there was a span of 22 bases. The CDR3 sequence: CASSFPSPGVGKNSPLHF. The DNA for the CDR3 is TGTGCCAGCAGTTTCCCTTCCCCCGGGGTGGGTAAAAATTCACCCCTCCACTTT.

The sample holds many counts of this clonotype. The rearrangement joins TRBV6-1 to TRBJ1-5; D is undetermined. Germline loops: CDR1 MNHNS, CDR2 SASEGT. This CDR3 is built from 15 residues. Trimming stripped 1 base from V and 1 base from J, with 8 bases between. Written as DNA, the CDR3 is TGTGCCAGCAGTGAAGTTCCGGTAAGCAATCAGCCCCAGCATTTT. Translated: CASSEVPVSNQPQHF.

V and J are TRBV7-9 and TRBJ2-5; D is unclear. Germline V CDR1 and CDR2: SEHNR, FQNEAQ (reference sequence). The CDR3 covers 17 residues. Trimming cost V 6 bases and J 1 base, with 21 bases left between them. The DNA for the CDR3 is TGTGCCAGCAGTCCCCCTATCGTAGGGTATACCCAAGAGACCCAGTACTTC. Its translation is CASSPPIVGYTQETQYF.

V usage is TRBV19 and J usage is TRBJ1-5, with D perhaps matching TRBD1 (6 bases). Germline CDR1 and CDR2: LNHDA and SQIVND (reference sequence). The V and J ends lost 4 bases and 7 bases respectively, with 17 bases between them. CDR3 length: 15 amino acids. The CDR3 coding sequence is TGTGCCAGTAGTACCCCACAACAGGGTGGGCAGCCCCAGCATTTT. Protein: CASSTPQQGGQPQHF. Complete variable domain (other parts from reference TRBV19 and TRBJ1-5): DGGITQSPKYLFRKEGQNVTLSCEQNLNHDAMYWYRQDPGQGLRLIYYSQIVNDFQKGDIAEGYSVSREKKESFPLTVTSAQKNPTAFYLCASSTPQQGGQPQHFGDGTRLSIL.

This clonotype was observed once. Given a much more abundant clone one base away, this may be a read error. The V and J genes are TRBV11-2 and TRBJ2-5, with a tentative D call TRBD2 (6 bases). The CDR3 totals 12 residues. Deletions cut 8 bases from V and 4 bases from J, with 11 bases between. Germline loops: CDR1 SGHAT, CDR2 FQNNGV. CDR3 amino acids: CASGGSRETQYF. The DNA of the CDR3 is TGTGCCAGCGGAGGGTCCAGAGAGACCCAGTACTTC.

This clonotype was observed many times. This chain links TRBV20-1 with TRBJ2-3, with D unclear. The CDR3 extends over 12 amino acids. The germline gives CDR1 DFQATT, CDR2 SNEGSKA (reference sequence). The V and J ends lost 0 bases and 10 bases respectively, with 11 bases between them. In DNA form, the CDR3 reads TGCAGTGCTAGAGATCCCCGCCACGCGCAGTATTTT. Translation gives CSARDPRHAQYF.

This clonotype was counted between two and nine times. The genes are TRBV30 and TRBJ2-2; TRBD1 might be the D (5 bases). The V and J ends lost 0 bases and 0 bases respectively, with 20 bases between them. Germline V gene data show CDR1 as GTSNPN and CDR2 as SVGIG (reference sequence). The CDR3 contains 19 residues. This CDR3 reads CAWSVLWIGHRPNTGELFF. The CDR3 DNA sequence: TGTGCCTGGAGTGTACTCTGGATCGGTCACAGGCCGAACACCGGGGAGCTGTTTTTT.

The CDR3 DNA follows: TGTGCCACCAGCAGAGATCGTAGGGGCAGGAACACTGAAGCTTTCTTT. Amino acid sequence: CATSRDRRGRNTEAFF. This rearrangement joins TRBV15 to TRBJ1-1; possible D gene TRBD1, 5 bases. The V end lost 0 bases, the J end lost 1 base, and 12 bases lay between the germline ends. Germline V gene data show CDR1 as LNHNV and CDR2 as YYDKDF (reference sequence). CDR3 length: 16 amino acids. The full variable domain, completed using reference TRBV15 and TRBJ1-1, is DAMVIQNPRYQVTQFGKPVTLSCSQTLNHNVMYWYQQKSSQAPKLLFHYYDKDFNNEADTPDNFQSRRPNTSFCFLDIRSPGLGDTAMYLCATSRDRRGRNTEAFFGQGTRLTVV.